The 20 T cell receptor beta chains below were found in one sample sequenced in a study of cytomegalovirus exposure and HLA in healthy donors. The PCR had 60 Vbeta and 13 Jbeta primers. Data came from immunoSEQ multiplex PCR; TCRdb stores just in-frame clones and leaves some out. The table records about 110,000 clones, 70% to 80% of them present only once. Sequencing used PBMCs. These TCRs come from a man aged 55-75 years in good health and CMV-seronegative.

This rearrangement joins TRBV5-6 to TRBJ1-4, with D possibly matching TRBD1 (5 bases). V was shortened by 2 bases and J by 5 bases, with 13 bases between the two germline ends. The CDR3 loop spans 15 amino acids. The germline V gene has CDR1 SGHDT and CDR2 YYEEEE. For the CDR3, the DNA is TGTGCCAGCAGCTTCAGACAGCGTCGGAATGAAAAACTGTTTTTT. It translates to CASSFRQRRNEKLFF.

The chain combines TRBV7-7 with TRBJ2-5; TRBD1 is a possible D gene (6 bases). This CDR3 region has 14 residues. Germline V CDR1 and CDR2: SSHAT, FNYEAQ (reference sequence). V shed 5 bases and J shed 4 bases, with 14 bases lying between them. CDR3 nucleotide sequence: TGTGCCAGCAGCCACACAGGGAACCGAGAGACCCAGTACTTC. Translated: CASSHTGNRETQYF.

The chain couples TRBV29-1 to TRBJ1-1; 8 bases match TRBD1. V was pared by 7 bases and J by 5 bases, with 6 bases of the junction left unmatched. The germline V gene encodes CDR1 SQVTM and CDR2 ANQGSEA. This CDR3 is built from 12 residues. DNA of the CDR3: TGCAGCGGGAATACAGGGGGTACTGAAGCTTTCTTT. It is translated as CSGNTGGTEAFF.

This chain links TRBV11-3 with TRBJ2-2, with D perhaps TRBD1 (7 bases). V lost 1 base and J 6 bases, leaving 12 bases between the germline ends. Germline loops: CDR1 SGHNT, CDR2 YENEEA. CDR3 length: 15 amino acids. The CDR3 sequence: CASSLGRGASGELFF. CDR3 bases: TGTGCCAGCAGCTTAGGCAGGGGGGCTTCCGGGGAGCTGTTTTTT.

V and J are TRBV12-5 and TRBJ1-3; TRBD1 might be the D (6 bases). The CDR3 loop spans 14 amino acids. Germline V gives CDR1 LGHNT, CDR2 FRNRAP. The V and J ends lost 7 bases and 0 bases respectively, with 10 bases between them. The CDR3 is CASAPQGSGNTIYF. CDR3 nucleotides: TGTGCTAGTGCCCCACAGGGCTCTGGAAACACCATATATTTT. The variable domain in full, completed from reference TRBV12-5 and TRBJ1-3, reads DARVTQTPRHKVTEMGQEVTMRCQPILGHNTVFWYRQTMMQGLELLAYFRNRAPLDDSGMPKDRFSAEMPDATLATLKIQPSEPRDSAVYFCASAPQGSGNTIYFGEGSWLTVV.

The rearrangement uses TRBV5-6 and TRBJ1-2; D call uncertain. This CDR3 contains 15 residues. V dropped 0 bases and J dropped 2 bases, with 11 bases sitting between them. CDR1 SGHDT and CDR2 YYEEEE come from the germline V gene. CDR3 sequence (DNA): TGTGCCAGCAGCTTGGGCCTCCAGCGAAACTATGGCTACACCTTC. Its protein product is CASSLGLQRNYGYTF.

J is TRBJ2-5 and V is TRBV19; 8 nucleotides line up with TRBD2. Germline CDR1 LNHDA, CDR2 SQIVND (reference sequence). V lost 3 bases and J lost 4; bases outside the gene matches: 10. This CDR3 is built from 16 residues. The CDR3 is CASSIRGGRLTETQYF. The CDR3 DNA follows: TGTGCCAGTAGTATCCGGGGGGGCCGATTAACAGAGACCCAGTACTTC.

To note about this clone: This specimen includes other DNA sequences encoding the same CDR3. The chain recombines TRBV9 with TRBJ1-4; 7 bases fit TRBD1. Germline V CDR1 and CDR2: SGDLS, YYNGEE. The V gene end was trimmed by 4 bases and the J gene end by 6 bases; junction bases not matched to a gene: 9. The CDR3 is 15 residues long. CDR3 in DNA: TGTGCCAGCAGCAATAAACAACAGGGGTATGAAAAACTGTTTTTT. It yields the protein CASSNKQQGYEKLFF.

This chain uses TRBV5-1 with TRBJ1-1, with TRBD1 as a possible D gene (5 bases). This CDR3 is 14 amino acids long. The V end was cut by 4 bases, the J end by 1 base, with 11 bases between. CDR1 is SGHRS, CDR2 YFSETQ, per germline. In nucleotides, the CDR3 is TGCGCCAGCAGCGCCGGGACTGCGAACACTGAAGCTTTCTTT. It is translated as CASSAGTANTEAFF.

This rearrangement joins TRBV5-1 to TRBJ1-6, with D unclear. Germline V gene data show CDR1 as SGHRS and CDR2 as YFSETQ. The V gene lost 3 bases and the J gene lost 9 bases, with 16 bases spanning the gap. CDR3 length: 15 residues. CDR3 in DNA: TGCGCCAGCAGCTCGGCGAAGGGAGGCGGTTCACCCCTCCACTTT. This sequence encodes CASSSAKGGGSPLHF.

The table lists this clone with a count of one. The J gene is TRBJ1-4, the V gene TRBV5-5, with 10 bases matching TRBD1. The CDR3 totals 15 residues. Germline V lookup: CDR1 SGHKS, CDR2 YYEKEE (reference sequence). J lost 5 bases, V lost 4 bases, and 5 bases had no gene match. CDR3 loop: CASSRQGAGNEKLFF. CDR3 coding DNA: TGTGCCAGCAGCCGACAGGGGGCGGGGAATGAAAAACTGTTTTTT. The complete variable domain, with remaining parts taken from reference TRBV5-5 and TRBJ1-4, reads DAGVTQSPTHLIKTRGQQVTLRCSPISGHKSVSWYQQVLGQGPQFIFQYYEKEERGRGNFPDRFSARQFPNYSSELNVNALLLGDSALYLCASSRQGAGNEKLFFGSGTQLSVL.

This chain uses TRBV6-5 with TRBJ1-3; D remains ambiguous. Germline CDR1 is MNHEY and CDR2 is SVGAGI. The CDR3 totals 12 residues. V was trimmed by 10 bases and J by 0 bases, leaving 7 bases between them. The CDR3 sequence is CATESSGNTIYF. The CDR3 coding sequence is TGTGCCACCGAGAGCTCTGGAAACACCATATATTTT.

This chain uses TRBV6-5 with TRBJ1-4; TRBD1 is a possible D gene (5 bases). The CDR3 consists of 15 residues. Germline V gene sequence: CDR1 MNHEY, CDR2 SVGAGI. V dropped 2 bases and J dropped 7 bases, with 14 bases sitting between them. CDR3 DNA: TGTGCCAGCAGTTACCGCCGGAGCGGGACTGAAAAACTGTTTTTT. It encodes CASSYRRSGTEKLFF.

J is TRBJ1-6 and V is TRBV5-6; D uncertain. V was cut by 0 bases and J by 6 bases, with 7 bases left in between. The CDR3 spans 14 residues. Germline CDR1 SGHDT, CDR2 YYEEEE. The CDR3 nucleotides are TGTGCCAGCAGCTTGGACAGAATTAATTCACCCCTCCACTTT. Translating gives CASSLDRINSPLHF. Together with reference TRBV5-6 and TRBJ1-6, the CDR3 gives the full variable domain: DAGVTQSPTHLIKTRGQQVTLRCSPKSGHDTVSWYQQALGQGPQFIFQYYEEEERQRGNFPDRFSGHQFPNYSSELNVNALLLGDSALYLCASSLDRINSPLHFGNGTRLTVT.

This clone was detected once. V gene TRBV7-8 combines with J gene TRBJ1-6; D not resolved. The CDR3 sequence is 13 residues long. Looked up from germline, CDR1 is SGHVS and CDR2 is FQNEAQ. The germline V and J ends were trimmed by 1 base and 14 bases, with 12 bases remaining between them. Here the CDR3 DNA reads TGTGCCAGCAGCTTAGTGGAGATTTCTGCCCTCCACTTT. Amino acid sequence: CASSLVEISALHF.

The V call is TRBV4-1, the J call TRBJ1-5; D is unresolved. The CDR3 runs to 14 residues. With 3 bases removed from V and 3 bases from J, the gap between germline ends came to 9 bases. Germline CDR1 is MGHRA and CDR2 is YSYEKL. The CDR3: CASSHGSNNQPQHF. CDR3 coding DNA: TGCGCCAGCAGCCATGGCAGTAACAATCAGCCCCAGCATTTT.

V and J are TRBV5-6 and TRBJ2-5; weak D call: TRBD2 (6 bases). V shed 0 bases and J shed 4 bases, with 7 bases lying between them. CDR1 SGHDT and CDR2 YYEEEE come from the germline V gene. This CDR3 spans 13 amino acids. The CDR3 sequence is CASSLVGGETQYF. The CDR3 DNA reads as TGTGCCAGCAGCTTGGTGGGGGGAGAGACCCAGTACTTC.

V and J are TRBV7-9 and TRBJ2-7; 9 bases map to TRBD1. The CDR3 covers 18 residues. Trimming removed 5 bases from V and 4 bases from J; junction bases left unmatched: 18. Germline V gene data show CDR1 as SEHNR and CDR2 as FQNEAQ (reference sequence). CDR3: CASSRGHRGPPIEYEQYV. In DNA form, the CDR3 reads TGTGCCAGCAGCCGAGGGCACAGGGGGCCACCTATAGAATACGAGCAGTACGTC.

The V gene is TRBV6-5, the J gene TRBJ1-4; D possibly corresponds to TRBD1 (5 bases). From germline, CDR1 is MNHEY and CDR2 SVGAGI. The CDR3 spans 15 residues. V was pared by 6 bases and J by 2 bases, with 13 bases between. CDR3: CASSKTRQTNEKLFF. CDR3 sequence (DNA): TGTGCCAGCAGCAAAACCCGACAGACTAATGAAAAACTGTTTTTT.

The CDR3 sequence is CASNSREAGANVLTF. The DNA of the CDR3 is TGTGCCAGTAATTCCAGGGAGGCTGGGGCCAACGTCCTGACTTTC. The chain joins TRBV19 to TRBJ2-6; D may be TRBD2 (6 bases). Trimming shortened V by 7 bases and J by 2 bases, and 12 bases separated the two germline ends. This CDR3 comprises 15 residues. Per the germline V gene, CDR1 is LNHDA and CDR2 is SQIVND (reference sequence).